Below are 27 T cell receptor beta chains sequenced from a single sample in a study of blood T cell repertoires in COVID-19. Clones were sequenced by immunoSEQ multiplex PCR, and TCRdb holds only the in-frame ones, with some missing. The sample holds some 80,000 clones; 87% are singletons and the top ten take roughly 5.3%. Sequencing used peripheral blood. These TCRs come from a woman aged 80 or over with active or convalescent COVID-19.

The chain has TRBV27 and TRBJ2-7, with 8 bases aligning to TRBD2. The ends lost 5 bases at V and 6 bases at J; junction bases unmatched: 12. Germline lookup yields CDR1 MNHEY and CDR2 SMNVEV (reference sequence). The CDR3 spans 15 residues. The CDR3 reads CASSPLGGGPTEQYF. The CDR3 bases are TGTGCCAGCAGTCCCCTCGGGGGGGGGCCAACCGAGCAGTACTTC.

CDR3 bases: TGTGCCAGCAGCAAACTAGCGGGGAGCTACAATGAGCAGTTCTTC. Translation: CASSKLAGSYNEQFF. The chain is built from TRBV6-4 and TRBJ2-1; TRBD2 agrees at 10 bases. Germline V gene lookup returns CDR1 MRHNA and CDR2 SNTAGT. The junction had 5 bases not matched to a gene; V was cut back by 6 bases and J by 3 bases. The CDR3 extends over 15 amino acids.

The genes are TRBV5-1 and TRBJ2-6; D gene unclear. Trimming shortened V by 4 bases and J by 0 bases, and 8 bases separated the two germline ends. This CDR3 contains 15 residues. Germline V gene lookup returns CDR1 SGHRS and CDR2 YFSETQ. CDR3 region: CASSQGVSGANVLTF. The CDR3 DNA reads TGCGCCAGCAGCCAAGGAGTCTCTGGGGCCAACGTCCTGACTTTC.

This clone was found a few times. V usage is TRBV7-2 and J usage is TRBJ2-1; 9 nucleotides match TRBD2. Germline V CDR1 and CDR2: SGHTA, FQGNSA. The CDR3 spans 17 residues. The V segment lost 3 bases and the J segment 1 base; nucleotides outside the gene matches: 7. CDR3 nucleotide sequence: TGTGCCAGCAGCTTGAGTCTAGCGGGGCGTTCCTACAATGAGCAGTTCTTC. This gives the protein CASSLSLAGRSYNEQFF.

The chain has TRBV11-2 and TRBJ2-3; D is undetermined. Germline V gene sequence: CDR1 SGHAT, CDR2 FQNNGV. Trimming left V 1 base short and J 1 base short, with 12 bases between. CDR3 length: 16 residues. CDR3 loop: CASSLAGRPGTDTQYF. DNA of the CDR3: TGTGCCAGCAGCTTAGCAGGTAGGCCTGGCACAGATACGCAGTATTTT.

The chain has TRBV19 and TRBJ2-5; 7 bases align to TRBD1. V was pared by 5 bases and J by 5 bases, with 8 bases of the junction left unmatched. Germline-derived CDR1 and CDR2 are LNHDA and SQIVND (reference sequence). The CDR3 extends over 14 amino acids. The CDR3 protein is CASSPTGAWETQYF. The CDR3 nucleotides read TGTGCCAGTAGTCCCACAGGGGCATGGGAGACCCAGTACTTC.

The V call is TRBV7-9, the J call TRBJ2-1; 7 nucleotides agree with TRBD1. The CDR3 contains 14 residues. The V gene's germline CDR1 is SEHNR and CDR2 FQNEAQ (reference sequence). V shed 5 bases and J 14 bases; nucleotides not matched to a gene: 15. CDR3 in amino acids: CASSPGTVLERKFF. In nucleotides, the CDR3 is TGTGCCAGCAGCCCCGGGACAGTTTTGGAGCGTAAGTTCTTC. Filled out from reference TRBV7-9 and TRBJ2-1, the complete variable domain reads DTGVSQNPRHKITKRGQNVTFRCDPISEHNRLYWYRQTLGQGPEFLTYFQNEAQLEKSRLLSDRFSAERPKGSFSTLEIQRTEQGDSAMYLCASSPGTVLERKFFGPGTRLTVL.

The chain recombines TRBV11-2 with TRBJ2-7, with TRBD1 as a possible D gene (6 bases). The ends were cut back, 4 bases at V and 5 bases at J, with 9 bases in the middle. Germline CDR1 and CDR2: SGHAT and FQNNGV. The CDR3 length is 12 residues. CDR3 DNA sequence: TGTGCCAGCAGCTCCACAGGGAACGAGCAGTACTTC. This translates into CASSSTGNEQYF. Drawing the rest from reference TRBV11-2 and TRBJ2-7, the complete variable domain is EAGVAQSPRYKIIEKRQSVAFWCNPISGHATLYWYQQILGQGPKLLIQFQNNGVVDDSQLPKDRFSAERLKGVDSTLKIQPAKLEDSAVYLCASSSTGNEQYFGPGTRLTVT.

The V and J genes are TRBV4-3 and TRBJ2-7, with 11 bases identical to TRBD2. V trimming: 4 bases; J trimming: 6 bases; junction bases outside the gene matches: 8. The CDR3 length is 15 residues. CDR1 is LGHNA and CDR2 is YSLEER in the germline V gene. CDR3 bases: TGCGCCAGCAGCCCAACCCCGGGACTAGCGGCCGAGCAGTACTTC. The encoded protein is CASSPTPGLAAEQYF.

V is TRBV6-1 and J is TRBJ1-2; maybe TRBD1 (5 bases). With 3 bases removed from V and 8 bases from J, the gap between germline ends came to 10 bases. The germline V gene has CDR1 MNHNS and CDR2 SASEGT. CDR3 length equals 12 residues. CDR3 in amino acids: CASSDRAGGYTF. CDR3 nucleotides: TGTGCCAGCAGTGACAGGGCCGGAGGCTACACCTTC.

V usage is TRBV29-1 and J usage is TRBJ2-3; no reliable D call. The germline V gene has CDR1 SQVTM and CDR2 ANQGSEA. There are 14 residues in the CDR3. V shed 1 base and J shed 6 bases, with 14 bases lying between them. This CDR3 reads CSVEAHLEVDTQYF. In DNA form, the CDR3 reads TGCAGCGTTGAAGCGCACCTAGAAGTCGATACGCAGTATTTT.

The CDR3 protein is CASSYAGLAGHEQFF. In nucleotides, the CDR3 is TGTGCCAGCAGTTACGCGGGACTAGCGGGACATGAGCAGTTCTTC. V and J are TRBV6-5 and TRBJ2-1, with 13 bases fitting TRBD2. This CDR3 has 15 residues. In germline, CDR1 is MNHEY, CDR2 SVGAGI. The trim removed 2 bases at V and 8 bases at J, leaving 3 bases unmatched.

This chain uses TRBV9 with TRBJ2-3, with TRBD2 matching 14 bases. The V gene's germline CDR1 is SGDLS and CDR2 YYNGEE. The CDR3 is 16 residues long. After removal of 4 bases from V and 5 bases from J, the junction contained 6 bases not matched to a gene. The CDR3 DNA follows: TGTGCCAGCAGCCCGACTAGCGGGGGGGCGGAAGATACGCAGTATTTT. It encodes CASSPTSGGAEDTQYF.

This clone was counted a few times. This chain connects TRBV5-4 to TRBJ1-2; TRBD1 aligns across 10 bases. Germline CDR1 reads SGHNT; CDR2 reads YYREEE (reference sequence). The CDR3 is made up of 14 amino acids. J lost 7 bases, V lost 3 bases, and 6 bases had no gene match. In DNA, the CDR3 is TGTGCCAGCAGCTGGAGGACAGGGGGTCTTGGCTACACCTTC. Translating it yields CASSWRTGGLGYTF.

To note about this clone: The sample has other DNA sequences that encode this CDR3 too. The chain employs TRBV7-9 and TRBJ1-1, with D hard to call. CDR3 size: 13 residues. With 1 base removed from V and 1 base from J, the gap between germline ends came to 4 bases. Germline loops: CDR1 SEHNR, CDR2 FQNEAQ (reference sequence). CDR3 protein: CASSLGQNTEAFF. In nucleotides, the CDR3 is TGTGCCAGCAGCTTAGGACAGAACACTGAAGCTTTCTTT.

This clone was recorded once. This chain links TRBV19 with TRBJ2-4; D is perhaps TRBD1 (5 bases). The CDR3 consists of 16 residues. V lost 0 bases to trimming and J lost 7 bases, with 16 bases between them. Looked up from germline, CDR1 is LNHDA and CDR2 is SQIVND (reference sequence). CDR3 region: CASSIDTRAAWNIQYF. CDR3 nucleotide sequence: TGTGCCAGTAGTATAGATACCAGGGCGGCGTGGAACATTCAGTACTTC.

The CDR3 loop is CASSGTGDQPQHF. The CDR3 nucleotides are TGTGCCAGTAGTGGCACAGGGGATCAGCCCCAGCATTTT. This chain links TRBV19 with TRBJ1-5; 7 bases agree with TRBD1. J gave up 5 bases and V 5 bases, and 3 bases lay outside the gene matches. The CDR3 totals 13 residues. CDR1 is LNHDA and CDR2 is SQIVND in the germline V gene (reference sequence).

This clone was seen more than once but under ten times. The chain employs TRBV6-2 or TRBV6-3 and TRBJ2-5; TRBD1 might be the D (6 bases). Germline V CDR1 and CDR2: MNHEY, SVGEGT. Trimming removed 4 bases at V and 5 bases at J, with 11 bases between. CDR3 length equals 13 residues. DNA of the CDR3: TGTGCCAGCAGTTCACAGGGTTGGGAGACCCAGTACTTC. Protein: CASSSQGWETQYF.

V is TRBV19 and J is TRBJ1-1, with D hard to call. Trimming shortened V by 9 bases and J by 5 bases, and 22 bases separated the two germline ends. The CDR3 runs 15 residues. Germline assignment: CDR1 LNHDA and CDR2 SQIVND (reference sequence). CDR3 loop: CARHSPASELTEAFF. The CDR3 coding sequence is TGTGCCAGACACTCCCCAGCAAGCGAACTAACTGAAGCTTTCTTT.

The chain employs TRBV2 and TRBJ2-5; D call uncertain. Between the trimmed V and J ends, which lost 4 bases and 1 base, there was a span of 7 bases. The germline CDR1 and CDR2 sequences are SNHLY and FYNNEI. The CDR3 length is 13 residues. CDR3 in DNA: TGTGCCAGCAGTGGTTTAGCCCAAGAGACCCAGTACTTC. Protein product: CASSGLAQETQYF.

The chain combines TRBV9 with TRBJ2-5; a weak D match, TRBD2 (6 bases). V lost 4 bases to trimming and J lost 4 bases, with 17 bases between them. CDR3 size: 15 residues. Per the germline V gene, CDR1 is SGDLS and CDR2 is YYNGEE. CDR3 in amino acids: CASSSPSGLLETQYF. As DNA, the CDR3 is TGTGCCAGCAGCTCCCCTTCGGGACTTTTAGAGACCCAGTACTTC.

This clone appeared a single time. The V and J genes are TRBV28 and TRBJ2-7; a weak D match, TRBD2 (6 bases). Trimming shortened V by 5 bases and J by 0 bases, and 23 bases separated the two germline ends. Germline assignment: CDR1 MDHEN and CDR2 SYDVKM. This CDR3 region has 18 residues. CDR3 sequence reads: CASSNSPGLGALSYEQYF. The CDR3 DNA reads TGTGCCAGCAGTAACTCGCCGGGACTCGGGGCCCTCTCCTACGAGCAGTACTTC.

V usage is TRBV28 and J usage is TRBJ2-1; D is uncertain. Germline V gene lookup returns CDR1 MDHEN and CDR2 SYDVKM. Trimming pared 6 bases from V and 11 bases from J, leaving 26 bases between. The CDR3 consists of 16 residues. CDR3: CASSYGFFGGSRKQFF. The CDR3 nucleotides are TGTGCCAGCAGCTATGGGTTTTTTGGTGGAAGCAGGAAGCAGTTCTTC.

The genes are TRBV7-3 and TRBJ2-3, with 9 bases aligning to TRBD1. The CDR3 has 15 residues. J gave up 6 bases and V 5 bases, and 9 bases lay outside the gene matches. Germline values: CDR1 SGHTA, CDR2 FQGTGA. The CDR3 reads CASSLGQGTLDTQYF. In DNA form, the CDR3 reads TGTGCCAGCAGCCTCGGACAGGGGACTCTCGATACGCAGTATTTT.

V is TRBV5-4 and J is TRBJ2-5; 9 nucleotides match TRBD1. The CDR3 sequence is 15 residues long. Germline V gene lookup returns CDR1 SGHNT and CDR2 YYREEE (reference sequence). J was trimmed by 1 base and V by 4 bases; bases with no gene match: 5. The CDR3 is CASSPTTGGQETQYF. Here the CDR3 DNA reads TGTGCCAGCAGCCCGACGACAGGGGGCCAAGAGACCCAGTACTTC.

There are a few counts of this clone. V and J are TRBV28 and TRBJ1-6, with D perhaps TRBD1 (5 bases). Germline lookup yields CDR1 MDHEN and CDR2 SYDVKM. This CDR3 is built from 15 residues. Trimming left V 8 bases short and J 6 bases short, with 17 bases between. CDR3 region: CASWARGGFNSPLHF. CDR3 DNA sequence: TGTGCCAGCTGGGCAAGGGGCGGCTTTAATTCACCCCTCCACTTT.

This chain connects TRBV18 to TRBJ2-3; 8 bases line up with TRBD1. Germline V gene sequence: CDR1 KGHSH, CDR2 LQKENI. This CDR3 comprises 15 residues. J lost 4 bases, V lost 4 bases, and 7 bases had no gene match. The CDR3 bases are TGTGCCAGCTCACTAATCCAGGGGGCCTCAGATACGCAGTATTTT. Translating gives CASSLIQGASDTQYF.